The 5 T cell receptor beta chains below were found in one sample sequenced in a study of shared clonotypes between healthy human individuals. Clones were sequenced by immunoSEQ multiplex PCR, and TCRdb holds only the in-frame ones, with some missing. Altogether hundreds of thousands of clones are present, roughly 96% being singletons, with the ten largest covering less than 0.12%. CD45RO-negative CD8 cells positively selected for CCR7 made up the naive population, which excluded terminally differentiated effector memory CD45RA+ cells. Input material: naive CD8+ T cells sorted from blood. The receptors stem from a woman under 40 in good health.

V is TRBV2 and J is TRBJ2-4; TRBD1 matches at 10 bases. Germline V gives CDR1 SNHLY, CDR2 FYNNEI. The CDR3 covers 14 residues. The V and J ends lost 4 bases and 10 bases, in that order; junction bases with no gene match: 7. The CDR3: CASSVDRGRWIQYF. For the CDR3, the DNA is TGTGCCAGCAGTGTCGACAGGGGGCGGTGGATTCAGTACTTC.

The genes are TRBV4-2 and TRBJ2-7; the D is unclear. In germline, CDR1 is LGHNA, CDR2 YNFKEQ. V was cut by 3 bases and J by 3 bases, with 9 bases left in between. The CDR3 has 13 residues. As DNA, the CDR3 is TGTGCCAGCAGCCACTCATTGGGCTACGAGCAGTACTTC. This sequence encodes CASSHSLGYEQYF.

The rearrangement joins TRBV7-9 to TRBJ2-7; unclear D gene. The CDR3 sequence is 13 residues long. Per the germline V gene, CDR1 is SEHNR and CDR2 is FQNEAQ (reference sequence). Trimming took off 5 bases at V and 5 bases at J, with 13 bases between the two ends. The CDR3 protein is CASSPGNRDEQYF. The CDR3 DNA sequence: TGTGCCAGCAGCCCCGGTAACCGCGACGAGCAGTACTTC.

The chain is built from TRBV30 and TRBJ2-5; TRBD2 matches 10 bases. This CDR3 comprises 13 residues. Germline CDR1 GTSNPN, CDR2 SVGIG (reference sequence). Trimming at V came to 4 bases and at J to 5 bases, leaving 4 bases not matched to a gene. The CDR3 reads CAWTSGSWETQYF. The CDR3 DNA follows: TGTGCCTGGACTAGCGGGAGTTGGGAGACCCAGTACTTC.

The V and J genes are TRBV4-1 and TRBJ1-1; D remains unclear. Germline V gene sequence: CDR1 MGHRA, CDR2 YSYEKL. The V end lost 3 bases, the J end lost 1 base, and 12 bases lay between the germline ends. The CDR3 sequence is 15 residues long. CDR3 sequence: CASSHSLPRNTEAFF. DNA of the CDR3: TGCGCCAGCAGCCACAGTCTTCCCAGGAACACTGAAGCTTTCTTT.